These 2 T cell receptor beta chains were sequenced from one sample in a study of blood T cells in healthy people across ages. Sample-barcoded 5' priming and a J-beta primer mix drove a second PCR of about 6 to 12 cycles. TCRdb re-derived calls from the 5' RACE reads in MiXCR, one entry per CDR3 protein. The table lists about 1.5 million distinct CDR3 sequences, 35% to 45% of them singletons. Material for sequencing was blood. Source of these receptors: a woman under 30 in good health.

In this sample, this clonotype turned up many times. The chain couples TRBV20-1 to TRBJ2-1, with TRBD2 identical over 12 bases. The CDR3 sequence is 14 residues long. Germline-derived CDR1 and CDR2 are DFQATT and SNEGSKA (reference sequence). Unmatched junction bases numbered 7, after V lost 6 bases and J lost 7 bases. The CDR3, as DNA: TGCAGTGCCCCTCGGACTAGCGGGGCGAATGAGCAGTTCTTC. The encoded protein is CSAPRTSGANEQFF.

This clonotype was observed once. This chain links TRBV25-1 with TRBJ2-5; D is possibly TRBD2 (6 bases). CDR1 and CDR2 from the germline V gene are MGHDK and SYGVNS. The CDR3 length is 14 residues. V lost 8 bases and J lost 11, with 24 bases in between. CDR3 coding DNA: TGTGCCAGCCTTGGGGGGACGGCTAACAATGAGCAGTACTTC. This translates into CASLGGTANNEQYF.